One and the same sample provided the 15 T cell receptor beta chains below, sequenced in a study of T cells after posttransplantation cyclophosphamide. Assay used: immunoSEQ multiplex PCR; TCRdb lists only in-frame clones, some missing. The table includes approximately 28,000 clones, approximately 90% detected once. Cells defined as naive were viable CD3+CD4+ or CD3+CD8+ and CCR7+CD45RA+CD45RO-CD95-CD27+CD28+. Material: naive CD4+ T cells sorted from PBMCs. The source is an older woman in good health, CMV-negative, and a related stem cell transplant donor.

This clone appeared a single time. The V call is TRBV28, the J call TRBJ2-7, with D possibly TRBD1 on 5 matching bases. With 2 bases removed from V and 5 bases from J, the gap between germline ends came to 13 bases. Germline CDR1 and CDR2: MDHEN and SYDVKM. The CDR3 totals 14 residues. CDR3 in amino acids: CASSLPPGSHEQYF. The CDR3 bases are TGTGCCAGCAGTTTACCCCCAGGGTCCCACGAGCAGTACTTC.

This sequence joins TRBV7-2 and TRBJ2-1; D perhaps matches TRBD2 (5 bases). V shed 8 bases and J shed 9 bases, with 11 bases lying between them. The CDR3 runs to 11 residues. Germline V gene data show CDR1 as SGHTA and CDR2 as FQGNSA. CDR3 in amino acids: CASQRWVEQFF. As DNA, the CDR3 is TGTGCCAGCCAGCGGTGGGTTGAGCAGTTCTTC.

The chain has TRBV4-1 and TRBJ1-5, with D unresolved. CDR1 is MGHRA, CDR2 YSYEKL, per germline. V gave up 0 bases and J gave up 1 base, with 13 bases separating them. This CDR3 has 17 residues. The CDR3 is CASSQDGKERSNQPQHF. In nucleotides, the CDR3 is TGCGCCAGCAGCCAAGACGGTAAGGAGAGGAGCAATCAGCCCCAGCATTTT.

This clone came up a few times. The V and J genes are TRBV2 and TRBJ2-1; TRBD2 matches 12 bases. The CDR3 length is 15 residues. Looked up from germline, CDR1 is SNHLY and CDR2 is FYNNEI. Germline trimming cut 2 bases from V and 8 bases from J; bases unmatched to any gene: 4. The CDR3 sequence is CASSESSGGAYEQFF. In nucleotides, the CDR3 is TGTGCCAGCAGTGAATCTAGCGGGGGGGCTTATGAGCAGTTCTTC. Based on the CDR3 plus reference TRBV2 and TRBJ2-1, the full variable domain is EPEVTQTPSHQVTQMGQEVILRCVPISNHLYFYWYRQILGQKVEFLVSFYNNEISEKSEIFDDQFSVERPDGSNFTLKIRSTKLEDSAMYFCASSESSGGAYEQFFGPGTRLTVL.

The chain has TRBV18 and TRBJ2-7, with TRBD1 as a possible D gene (6 bases). This CDR3 is 14 amino acids long. The ends were cut back, 3 bases at V and 2 bases at J, with 11 bases in the middle. Germline CDR1 and CDR2: KGHSH and LQKENI. The CDR3 DNA is TGTGCCAGCTCACCGAGGACAGAGACCTACGAGCAGTACTTC. This gives the protein CASSPRTETYEQYF.

This chain connects TRBV5-1 to TRBJ2-2; D is uncertain. Germline lookup yields CDR1 SGHRS and CDR2 YFSETQ. The V end was cut by 2 bases, the J end by 0 bases, with 14 bases between. The CDR3 is made up of 17 amino acids. The CDR3 region has the DNA TGCGCCAGCAGCTTAGTAAAAGTTACAGCGAACACCGGGGAGCTGTTTTTT. This sequence encodes CASSLVKVTANTGELFF.

The chain recombines TRBV9 with TRBJ1-1; D uncertain. V was cut by 0 bases and J by 1 base, with 10 bases left in between. The CDR3 extends over 15 amino acids. CDR1 SGDLS and CDR2 YYNGEE come from the germline V gene. In DNA form, the CDR3 reads TGTGCCAGCAGCGTAGTTGATACGGGGAACACTGAAGCTTTCTTT. Its translation: CASSVVDTGNTEAFF.

The chain employs TRBV30 and TRBJ1-1; D might be TRBD1 (5 bases). CDR3 length: 14 residues. The germline V and J ends were trimmed by 4 bases and 0 bases, with 12 bases remaining between them. CDR1 GTSNPN and CDR2 SVGIG come from the germline V gene (reference sequence). CDR3 region: CAWTFRQLNTEAFF. DNA of the CDR3: TGTGCCTGGACCTTTAGACAGCTGAACACTGAAGCTTTCTTT.

The chain combines TRBV2 with TRBJ1-1; 9 nucleotides line up with TRBD1. J was trimmed by 2 bases and V by 7 bases; bases with no gene match: 11. This CDR3 region has 16 residues. Germline CDR1 SNHLY, CDR2 FYNNEI. CDR3: CASKIRDRVSNTEAFF. The DNA for the CDR3 is TGTGCCAGCAAGATCCGGGACAGGGTTTCTAACACTGAAGCTTTCTTT.

V and J are TRBV7-2 and TRBJ2-5; 9 nucleotides align to TRBD2. Germline assignment: CDR1 SGHTA and CDR2 FQGNSA. The trim removed 4 bases at V and 4 bases at J, leaving 10 bases unmatched. CDR3 length equals 16 residues. CDR3 DNA: TGTGCCAGCAGCTCCGTTGTAGCGGGAGCTAGAGAGACCCAGTACTTC. Its protein product is CASSSVVAGARETQYF.

The chain is built from TRBV18 and TRBJ2-5, with D perhaps TRBD2 (5 bases). Between the trimmed V and J ends, which lost 3 bases and 4 bases, there was a span of 15 bases. This CDR3 is 15 amino acids long. The germline V gene has CDR1 KGHSH and CDR2 LQKENI. In DNA, the CDR3 is TGTGCCAGCTCACCTTTTTCCGACGGGGTAGAGACCCAGTACTTC. It specifies CASSPFSDGVETQYF.

The chain employs TRBV19 and TRBJ1-4, with D maybe TRBD1 (6 bases). CDR3 length equals 14 residues. The V end lost 6 bases, the J end lost 3 bases, and 11 bases lay between the germline ends. The V gene's germline CDR1 is LNHDA and CDR2 SQIVND (reference sequence). The chain's CDR3 is CASSQQGANEKLFF. The CDR3 bases are TGTGCCAGTAGCCAACAGGGAGCTAATGAAAAACTGTTTTTT. Combining the CDR3 with reference TRBV19 and TRBJ1-4 gives the whole variable domain DGGITQSPKYLFRKEGQNVTLSCEQNLNHDAMYWYRQDPGQGLRLIYYSQIVNDFQKGDIAEGYSVSREKKESFPLTVTSAQKNPTAFYLCASSQQGANEKLFFGSGTQLSVL.

The genes are TRBV28 and TRBJ1-5; D is unclear. Trimming took off 10 bases at V and 6 bases at J, with 13 bases between the two ends. The CDR3 is 12 residues long. Germline V gives CDR1 MDHEN, CDR2 SYDVKM. CDR3 nucleotide sequence: TGTGCCACCCTCGTCGGCGGTCAGCCCCAGCATTTT. Translation gives CATLVGGQPQHF.

This clone was observed a few times. V and J are TRBV4-1 and TRBJ1-3; 7 positions match TRBD1. Trimming cost V 1 base and J 1 base; bases outside gene matches: 10. Germline V lookup: CDR1 MGHRA, CDR2 YSYEKL. This CDR3 contains 18 residues. CDR3: CASSQVDRVVGSGNTIYF. CDR3 bases: TGCGCCAGCAGCCAAGTAGACAGGGTTGTTGGGTCTGGAAACACCATATATTTT.

The chain joins TRBV5-1 to TRBJ2-5; tentative D call: TRBD1 (5 bases). With 3 bases removed from V and 3 bases from J, the gap between germline ends came to 9 bases. Per germline, CDR1 SGHRS and CDR2 YFSETQ. The CDR3 is made up of 13 amino acids. Here the CDR3 reads CASSSRVEETQYF. CDR3 coding DNA: TGCGCCAGCAGCTCCAGGGTAGAAGAGACCCAGTACTTC.